What follows are 6 T cell receptor beta chains derived from one specimen sequenced in a study of cytomegalovirus exposure and HLA in healthy donors. The PCR was carried out with 60 Vbeta primers and 13 Jbeta primers. Generated by immunoSEQ multiplex PCR, the TCRdb table keeps only in-frame clones and is missing some. The sample has roughly 100,000 clones, 50% to 70% seen once. Sequencing was carried out using PBMCs. Receptor source: a human donor in good health.

This chain joins TRBV11-3 and TRBJ2-5; D remains unclear. The CDR3 spans 12 residues. Germline V lookup: CDR1 SGHNT, CDR2 YENEEA. Trimming took 5 bases from V and 5 from J, leaving 9 bases between them. In DNA, the CDR3 is TGTGCCAGCAGCCTCAACGAGGAGACCCAGTACTTC. Translation gives CASSLNEETQYF.

The chain has TRBV5-1 and TRBJ2-5; the D is unclear. This CDR3 has 13 residues. In germline, CDR1 is SGHRS, CDR2 YFSETQ. The V gene lost 0 bases and the J gene lost 2 bases, with 5 bases spanning the gap. DNA of the CDR3: TGCGCCAGCAGCTTGGGACAACAAGAGACCCAGTACTTC. Protein product: CASSLGQQETQYF.

A few counts support this clone. The genes are TRBV7-2 and TRBJ2-7; D unresolved. The germline V and J ends were trimmed by 3 bases and 4 bases, with 7 bases remaining between them. Germline V gives CDR1 SGHTA, CDR2 FQGNSA. The length of the CDR3 is 12 residues. This chain's CDR3 is CASSFLLYEQYF. The CDR3 region has the DNA TGTGCCAGCAGCTTCTTATTATACGAGCAGTACTTC.

This clone occurred once. The V gene is TRBV7-8, the J gene TRBJ2-7; maybe TRBD1 (6 bases). The CDR3 length is 15 residues. In germline, CDR1 is SGHVS, CDR2 FQNEAQ. V was cut by 0 bases and J by 6 bases, with 15 bases left in between. The CDR3 nucleotides are TGTGCCAGCAGCTTAGCGGGGGCGCGGTCCGGCGAGCAGTACTTC. It encodes CASSLAGARSGEQYF.

The chain uses TRBV28 and TRBJ1-4; 7 bases are shared with TRBD1. CDR3 size: 14 residues. CDR1 MDHEN and CDR2 SYDVKM come from the germline V gene. The junction had 9 bases not matched to a gene; V was cut back by 6 bases and J by 8 bases. CDR3 coding DNA: TGTGCCAGCAGACCGACAGGGACGGGAGAAAAACTGTTTTTT. This gives the protein CASRPTGTGEKLFF.

The chain employs TRBV27 and TRBJ2-1, with 10 bases identical to TRBD2. CDR3 size: 19 residues. Germline CDR1 MNHEY, CDR2 SMNVEV (reference sequence). V lost 5 bases to trimming and J lost 6 bases; unmatched junction nucleotides: 19. Here the CDR3 reads CASSSRGQGASGSRNEQFF. As DNA, the CDR3 is TGTGCCAGCAGTAGCCGCGGACAGGGTGCTAGCGGGAGTCGCAATGAGCAGTTCTTC.